A single sample gave rise to the 9 T cell receptor beta chains below, sequenced in a study of regulatory T cells in long-lasting Graves disease. Time point noted: newly diagnosed GD, antithyroid drugs for less than 3 months. Preparation of the TCR library used RNA extracted from PBMCs. Construction of TCR beta libraries relied on iRepertoire HTBI primers and on Arm-PCR targeting CDR3 regions. MiXCR, applied by TCRdb to the multiplex PCR reads, yields one record per CDR3 protein. The top ten hold roughly 18% of the sample, which has roughly 610,000 distinct CDR3 sequences, roughly 15% seen once. These records were also assigned to another study, of T cells in Graves' hyperthyroidism and ophthalmopathy.

Source: peripheral blood mononuclear cells (PBMCs), taken at new diagnosis, from a patient treated with antithyroid drugs. These receptors were obtained from a woman in her 30s with Graves disease.

This clonotype was seen only a few times. The chain combines TRBV10-3 with TRBJ2-3, with D unresolved. Germline-derived CDR1 and CDR2 are ENHRY and SYGVKD. The V end lost 6 bases, the J end lost 0 bases, and 10 bases lay between the germline ends. The CDR3 covers 14 residues. The CDR3 coding sequence is TGTGCCATCAGCCGAGTATCTAGCACAGATACGCAGTATTTT. Encoded protein: CAISRVSSTDTQYF.

The CDR3 protein is CASSLGPSRGGAYGYTF. The CDR3 region has the DNA TGTGCCAGCAGCTTGGGACCATCTCGGGGGGGGGCATATGGCTACACCTTC. V is TRBV5-4 and J is TRBJ1-2; tentative D call: TRBD1 (6 bases). CDR3 length equals 17 residues. Trimming cost V 0 bases and J 5 bases, with 20 bases left between them. Germline V CDR1 and CDR2: SGHNT, YYREEE (reference sequence).

The rearrangement joins TRBV11-3 to TRBJ1-4; 7 nucleotides agree with TRBD1. Per germline, CDR1 SGHNT and CDR2 YENEEA. Germline trimming cut 3 bases from V and 4 bases from J; bases unmatched to any gene: 8. The CDR3 is made up of 16 amino acids. DNA for the CDR3: TGTGCCAGCAGCTTCCCACAGGGGCTGGGTAATGAAAAACTGTTTTTT. Its translation is CASSFPQGLGNEKLFF.

In its sample, this clonotype was seen many times. The chain uses TRBV27 and TRBJ1-2; D is perhaps TRBD1 (5 bases). CDR3 size: 14 residues. The V gene's germline CDR1 is MNHEY and CDR2 SMNVEV (reference sequence). V was cut by 4 bases and J by 3 bases, with 12 bases left in between. As DNA, the CDR3 is TGTGCCAGCAGTTCCCGGGGCGGACACTATGGCTACACCTTC. It specifies CASSSRGGHYGYTF.

This clonotype was picked up a small number of times. The rearrangement joins TRBV3-1 to TRBJ2-3; D unresolved. CDR3 length: 15 amino acids. V shed 0 bases and J shed 2 bases, with 9 bases lying between them. CDR1 is LGHDT and CDR2 is YNNKEL in the germline V gene (reference sequence). The CDR3: CASSQDEKITDTQYF. The DNA of the CDR3 is TGTGCCAGCAGCCAAGATGAGAAAATCACAGATACGCAGTATTTT.

Only a few counts were recorded for this clonotype. The V gene is TRBV27, the J gene TRBJ1-1; the match to TRBD1 covers 8 bases. Germline assignment: CDR1 MNHEY and CDR2 SMNVEV (reference sequence). The CDR3 sequence is 14 residues long. Trimming took 1 base from V and 4 from J; bases not matched to a gene: 2. The CDR3 here is CASSLYRGATEAFF. In DNA form, the CDR3 reads TGTGCCAGCAGTTTATACAGGGGGGCCACTGAAGCTTTCTTT.

About this clonotype itself: Given a far larger clone just one base away, this is likely a sequencing read error. The rearrangement links TRBV6-8 to TRBJ1-2; D uncertain. CDR3 length equals 15 residues. Germline CDR1 is MNHGY and CDR2 is SAAAGT. The ends were cut back, 11 bases at V and 0 bases at J, with 19 bases in the middle. The CDR3 DNA follows: TGTGCCGGCCATGAGGGCCCGTTAGCTAACTATGGCTACACCTTC. Amino acid sequence: CAGHEGPLANYGYTF.

This chain uses TRBV27 with TRBJ1-3; D is perhaps TRBD1 (5 bases). Germline CDR1 reads MNHEY; CDR2 reads SMNVEV (reference sequence). The V end lost 3 bases, the J end lost 0 bases, and 12 bases lay between the germline ends. This CDR3 has 16 residues. The CDR3 is CASSLSDTFSGNTIYF. The CDR3, as DNA: TGTGCCAGCAGTTTGTCGGACACCTTCTCTGGAAACACCATATATTTT.

In its sample, this clonotype was seen many times. The chain couples TRBV7-3 to TRBJ2-1; 9 bases map to TRBD2. The CDR3 is 16 amino acids. V was clipped by 4 bases and J by 0 bases; unmatched bases: 4. The germline V gene encodes CDR1 SGHTA and CDR2 FQGTGA. This chain's CDR3 is CASSSSGRLSYNEQFF. CDR3 bases: TGTGCCAGCAGCTCCAGCGGGAGGCTCTCCTACAATGAGCAGTTCTTC.